The subject of this entry is one T cell receptor beta chain. Assay used: immunoSEQ multiplex PCR; TCRdb lists only in-frame clones, some missing. There are tens of thousands of clones in the sample; approximately 92% occur only once, and around 0.75% lies in the top ten. This CDR3 is built from 14 residues. Germline CDR1 is SGHTA and CDR2 is FQGNSA. Trimming took 0 bases from V and 4 from J, leaving 10 bases between them. This sample was taken from a study of T cell changes during pregnancy in multiple sclerosis. Sequenced here: peripheral blood, sampled in the second trimester of pregnancy. V usage is TRBV7-2 and J usage is TRBJ2-7, with D perhaps TRBD2 (5 bases). The receptor was isolated from a female donor in good health, enrolled as a control in a pregnancy study. CDR3 amino acids: CASSLAREGYEQYF. CDR3 in DNA: TGTGCCAGCAGCTTAGCCCGGGAAGGGTACGAGCAGTACTTC. The entire variable domain, with the rest obtained from reference TRBV7-2 and TRBJ2-7, is as follows: GAGVSQSPSNKVTEKGKDVELRCDPISGHTALYWYRQSLGQGLEFLIYFQGNSAPDKSGLPSDRFSAERTGGSVSTLTIQRTQQEDSAVYLCASSLAREGYEQYFGPGTRLTVT.